This entry is about one T cell receptor beta chain. Its antigen is as yet unknown. The V gene's germline CDR1 is SGDLS and CDR2 YYNGEE. The CDR3 contains 15 residues. The V gene end was trimmed by 4 bases and the J gene end by 5 bases; junction bases not matched to a gene: 7. The data originate from a study of CD8+ T cells in alopecia areata. Study-wide background: Treated patients were dosed with oral tofacitinib, taking 5 to 10 mg twice daily.

General study findings and limits: Many of the expanded lesional clones endured in scalp and blood while on tofacitinib. Lesional scalp exceeded normal scalp in clonality, especially in alopecia totalis/universalis.

Treatment specified: oral pan-JAK inhibitor, 5-10 mg twice daily. RNA was isolated and reverse transcribed to cDNA, the sequencing template. Measured with immunoSEQ multiplex PCR; TCRdb has only the in-frame clones, and not every one. The sample shows 150,000 to 200,000 clones, more than 45% of them seen only once. This rearrangement joins TRBV9 to TRBJ2-1; 9 bases fit TRBD2. This specimen was CD4+ T cells sorted from blood, taken at week 24, from a patient treated with tofacitinib. This clonotype was sampled from a human donor with alopecia areata. Here the CDR3 reads CASSTSGRNNNEQFF. The DNA for the CDR3 is TGTGCCAGCAGCACAAGCGGGAGGAATAACAATGAGCAGTTCTTC.